What follows are 13 T cell receptor beta chains derived from one specimen sequenced in a study of T cell repertoires in cytomegalovirus infection. TCRdb re-called the reads through MiXCR, storing one row per CDR3 protein. The sample holds about 570,000 distinct CDR3 sequences, approximately 40% seen once. Antigen specificity for these receptors is unknown. The sample in question was cultured PBMCs, obtained from culture after CMV antigen stimulation. The receptors were gathered from a human donor in good health (CMV status not recorded). Some clones in this sample may be carry-over from other donors' samples.

This clonotype was detected only a few times. The chain combines TRBV7-2 with TRBJ1-4, with D unclear. Germline CDR1 is SGHTA and CDR2 is FQGNSA. The germline V and J ends were trimmed by 2 bases and 4 bases, with 14 bases remaining between them. CDR3 length: 16 amino acids. As DNA, the CDR3 is TGTGCCAGCAGCTTACCGGGTAGAGATATTAATGAAAAACTGTTTTTT. Protein product: CASSLPGRDINEKLFF.

The DNA for the CDR3 is TGTGCCAGCGCAGACTCAAACACCGGGGAGCTGTTTTTT. This gives the protein CASADSNTGELFF. This rearrangement joins TRBV25-1 to TRBJ2-2; D remains unclear. V lost 8 bases and J lost 2, with 9 bases in between. Germline values: CDR1 MGHDK, CDR2 SYGVNS. The CDR3 spans 13 residues. The entire variable domain, with the rest obtained from reference TRBV25-1 and TRBJ2-2, is as follows: EADIYQTPRYLVIGTGKKITLECSQTMGHDKMYWYQQDPGMELHLIHYSYGVNSTEKGDLSSESTVSRIRTEHFPLTLESARPSHTSQYLCASADSNTGELFFGEGSRLTVL.

This clonotype was observed a handful of times. The V and J genes are TRBV7-2 and TRBJ2-7; 9 positions agree with TRBD2. Germline CDR1 SGHTA, CDR2 FQGNSA. Germline trimming cut 5 bases from V and 12 bases from J; bases unmatched to any gene: 8. The CDR3 runs to 12 residues. In DNA, the CDR3 is TGTGCCAGCAGCCCCCAGCGGGAGGTTAGGTACTTC. This sequence encodes CASSPQREVRYF.

CDR3 in DNA: TGTGCCAGCAGTTTACCCGGGACGACCGGTCCCTACAATGAGCAGTTCTTC. It encodes CASSLPGTTGPYNEQFF. The chain has TRBV28 and TRBJ2-1, with D perhaps matching TRBD1 or TRBD2 (5 bases each). The CDR3 consists of 17 residues. The V end was cut by 2 bases, the J end by 2 bases, with 16 bases between. Germline CDR1 reads MDHEN; CDR2 reads SYDVKM.

This clonotype was counted once. The gene calls are TRBV12-3 or TRBV12-4 and TRBJ2-1; 16 bases map to TRBD2. CDR3 size: 14 residues. With 5 bases clipped from V and 8 bases from J, the junction kept 0 bases outside the gene matches. The CDR3 bases are TGTGCCAGCAGTGGGACTAGCGGGAGGGATGAGCAGTTCTTC. It codes for CASSGTSGRDEQFF.

The genes are TRBV7-2 and TRBJ1-3; a possible D gene is TRBD1 (5 bases). The length of the CDR3 is 16 residues. The germline gives CDR1 SGHTA, CDR2 FQGNSA. Between the trimmed V and J ends, which lost 3 bases and 0 bases, there was a span of 12 bases. The DNA for the CDR3 is TGTGCCAGCAGCTTGGCCGGTGGGACCTCTGGAAACACCATATATTTT. It specifies CASSLAGGTSGNTIYF. Full variable domain (remainder filled in from reference TRBV7-2 and TRBJ1-3): GAGVSQSPSNKVTEKGKDVELRCDPISGHTALYWYRQSLGQGLEFLIYFQGNSAPDKSGLPSDRFSAERTGGSVSTLTIQRTQQEDSAVYLCASSLAGGTSGNTIYFGEGSWLTVV.

The J gene is TRBJ2-5, the V gene TRBV11-2; a weak D match, TRBD2 (6 bases). The CDR3 spans 15 residues. V lost 2 bases and J 5 bases, leaving 15 bases between the germline ends. Germline V gives CDR1 SGHAT, CDR2 FQNNGV. In DNA, the CDR3 is TGTGCCAGCAGCTTATCCAGCGGGTCCTGGGAGACCCAGTACTTC. This encodes CASSLSSGSWETQYF.

This clonotype was seen a few times. The rearrangement uses TRBV7-6 and TRBJ2-5, with D maybe TRBD2 (5 bases). This CDR3 spans 13 amino acids. CDR1 SGHVS and CDR2 FNYEAQ come from the germline V gene. V was pared by 5 bases and J by 4 bases, with 11 bases between. CDR3 nucleotides: TGTGCCAGCAGCCCCTTCGCGGGAGAGACCCAGTACTTC. Its translation: CASSPFAGETQYF.

This rearrangement joins TRBV7-9 to TRBJ2-2; D not certain. This CDR3 region has 15 residues. CDR1 and CDR2 (germline): SEHNR, FQNEAQ (reference sequence). Deletions cut 3 bases from V and 2 bases from J, with 10 bases between. Written as DNA, the CDR3 is TGTGCCAGCAGCTTGAAGATAACAAACACCGGGGAGCTGTTTTTT. It codes for CASSLKITNTGELFF. Using reference TRBV7-9 and TRBJ2-2 for the parts outside the CDR3, the full variable domain is DTGVSQNPRHKITKRGQNVTFRCDPISEHNRLYWYRQTLGQGPEFLTYFQNEAQLEKSRLLSDRFSAERPKGSFSTLEIQRTEQGDSAMYLCASSLKITNTGELFFGEGSRLTVL.

This sequence joins TRBV7-2 and TRBJ2-1; D may be TRBD1 (5 bases). The CDR3 loop spans 15 amino acids. Trimming took 2 bases from V and 8 from J, leaving 16 bases between them. CDR1 and CDR2 from the germline V gene are SGHTA and FQGNSA. CDR3 DNA: TGTGCCAGCAGCTTAATCAGGGCTAGAGACTATGAGCAGTTCTTC. Its translation is CASSLIRARDYEQFF.

This CDR3 is CASSRTYLTDTQYF. The CDR3 region has the DNA TGTGCCAGCAGCCGGACTTACCTCACAGATACGCAGTATTTT. This rearrangement joins TRBV12-3 or TRBV12-4 to TRBJ2-3; D perhaps matches TRBD2 (5 bases). V was cut by 6 bases and J by 2 bases, with 12 bases left in between. CDR3 length: 14 residues.

There are a few counts of this clonotype. The CDR3 sequence is CASRYRGRWTVYGYTF. In DNA, the CDR3 is TGTGCCAGTAGGTATAGGGGGCGGTGGACAGTCTATGGCTACACCTTC. The chain couples TRBV19 to TRBJ1-2; TRBD1 aligns across 7 bases. CDR3 length equals 16 residues. V lost 6 bases and J lost 4; bases outside the gene matches: 14. CDR1 LNHDA and CDR2 SQIVND come from the germline V gene (reference sequence).

This clonotype was observed a few times. The chain is built from TRBV12-3 or TRBV12-4 and TRBJ1-5; D gene unclear. The CDR3 is 13 residues long. The ends were cut back, 5 bases at V and 3 bases at J, with 8 bases in the middle. The CDR3 sequence is CASSEQYNQPQHF. CDR3 sequence (DNA): TGTGCCAGCAGTGAGCAGTACAATCAGCCCCAGCATTTT.